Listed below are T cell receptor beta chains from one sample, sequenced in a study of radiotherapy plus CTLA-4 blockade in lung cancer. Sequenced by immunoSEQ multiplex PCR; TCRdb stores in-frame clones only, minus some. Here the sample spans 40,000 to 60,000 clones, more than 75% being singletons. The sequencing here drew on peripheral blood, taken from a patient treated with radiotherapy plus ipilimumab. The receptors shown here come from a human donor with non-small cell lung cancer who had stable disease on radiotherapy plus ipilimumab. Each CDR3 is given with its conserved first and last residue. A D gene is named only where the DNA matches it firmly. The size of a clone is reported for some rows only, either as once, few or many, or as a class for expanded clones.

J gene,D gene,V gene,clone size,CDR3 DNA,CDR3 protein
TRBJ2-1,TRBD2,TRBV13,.,TGTGCCAGCAGCTTAGGCCTGGGGGTAGCGGGGGACTACAATGAGCAGTTCTTC,CASSLGLGVAGDYNEQFF
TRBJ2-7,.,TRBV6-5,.,TGTGCCAGCAGCCCCGGGTCCTACTACGAGCAGTACTTC,CASSPGSYYEQYF
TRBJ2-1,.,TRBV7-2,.,TGTGCCAGCAGCTGGACAGTCATCAATGAGCAGTTCTTC,CASSWTVINEQFF
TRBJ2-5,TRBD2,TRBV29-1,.,TGCAGCGCTGAACCGTTGGGGGGGGGTCAAGAGACCCAGTACTTC,CSAEPLGGGQETQYF
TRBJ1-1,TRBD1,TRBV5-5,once,TGTGCCAGCAGCTATTTAGACAGGGACACTGAAGCTTTCTTT,CASSYLDRDTEAFF
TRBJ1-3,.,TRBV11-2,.,TGTGCCAGCAGCCCGAGGGCCCACAACTCTGGAAACACCATATATTTT,CASSPRAHNSGNTIYF
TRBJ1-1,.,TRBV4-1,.,TGCGCCAGCAGCCAAGGTACTCGGGGGAACACTGAAGCTTTCTTT,CASSQGTRGNTEAFF
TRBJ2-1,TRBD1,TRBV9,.,TGTGCCAGCAGCGCAGGGGGACAGGGGTCCTACAATGAGCAGTTCTTC,CASSAGGQGSYNEQFF
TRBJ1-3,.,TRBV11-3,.,TGTGCCAGCAGCTTAGCGGGGACTGGAAACACCATATATTTT,CASSLAGTGNTIYF
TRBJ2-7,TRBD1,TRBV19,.,TGTGCCAGTAGTCAGCAGGGGGCGATCTCCTACGAGCAGTACTTC,CASSQQGAISYEQYF
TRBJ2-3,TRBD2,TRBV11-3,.,TGTGCCAGCAGCTTACAGCGGGAGGAATATACGCAGTATTTT,CASSLQREEYTQYF
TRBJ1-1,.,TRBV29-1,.,TGCAGCGTGGCCACAGGGATGGTCACTGAAGCTTTCTTT,CSVATGMVTEAFF
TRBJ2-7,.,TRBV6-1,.,TGTGCCAGCAGTGAAGCAGGGGGGGGCGTCGTCTACGAGCAGTACTTC,CASSEAGGGVVYEQYF
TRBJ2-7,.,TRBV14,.,TGTGCCAGCAGCCCAAATAGTCTCGGCTACGAGCAGTACTTC,CASSPNSLGYEQYF
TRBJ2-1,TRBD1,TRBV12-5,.,TGTGCTAGTGGTCCCTGGGACAGCTCCTACAATGAGCAGTTCTTC,CASGPWDSSYNEQFF
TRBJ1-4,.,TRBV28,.,TGTGCCAGCAGGAACCCCAACAGGGCTGCAACTAATGAAAAACTGTTTTTT,CASRNPNRAATNEKLFF
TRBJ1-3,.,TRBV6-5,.,TGTGCCAGCAGACCCAGGGGCTCTGGAAACACCATATATTTT,CASRPRGSGNTIYF
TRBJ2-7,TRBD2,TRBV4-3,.,TGCGCCAGCAGCCAGATAGCGGGAGGGCAACCGGGGAACGAGCAGTACTTC,CASSQIAGGQPGNEQYF
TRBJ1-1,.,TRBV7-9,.,TGTGCCAGCAGCTTAACAGGGAGCACTGAAGCTTTCTTT,CASSLTGSTEAFF
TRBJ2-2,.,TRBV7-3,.,TGTGCCAGCAGCCCCCCGGGACAAACCACCGGGGAGCTGTTTTTT,CASSPPGQTTGELFF
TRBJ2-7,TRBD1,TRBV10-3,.,TGTGCCATCAGGCGGACAGGGGGCCGCAACGAGCAGTACTTC,CAIRRTGGRNEQYF
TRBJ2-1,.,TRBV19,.,TGTGCCAGTAGGAACACAGCGGATGTTGACTACAATGAGCAGTTCTTC,CASRNTADVDYNEQFF
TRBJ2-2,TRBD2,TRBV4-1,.,TGCGCCAGCAGCCAAGATCAGGGTCTAGCGGGGAAGAACACCGGGGAGCTGTTTTTT,CASSQDQGLAGKNTGELFF
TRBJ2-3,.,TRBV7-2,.,TGTGCCAGCAGCTCCGGACAGACAGATACGCAGTATTTT,CASSSGQTDTQYF
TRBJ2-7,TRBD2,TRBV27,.,TGTGCCAGCAGTCCGGGGGGTTCGGGGGACGAGCAGTACTTC,CASSPGGSGDEQYF
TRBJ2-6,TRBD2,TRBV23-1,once,TGCGCCAGCAGTCAATCTGAGGCTAGCGGGACCGACTCTGGGGCCAACGTCCTGACTTTC,CASSQSEASGTDSGANVLTF
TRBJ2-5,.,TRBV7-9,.,TGTGCCAGCAGCTTAACGGTGGGAGTGGGTAAGGAGACCCAGTACTTC,CASSLTVGVGKETQYF
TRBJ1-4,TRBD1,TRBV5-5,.,TGTGCCAGCAGCTCAGCCACAGGGGTGGGGGAAAAACTGTTTTTT,CASSSATGVGEKLFF
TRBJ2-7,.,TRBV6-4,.,TGTGCCTACAGCATAGACAGTAACTACGAGCAGTACTTC,CAYSIDSNYEQYF
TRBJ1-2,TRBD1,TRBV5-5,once,TGTGCCAGCAGCCGGACAGGGGACCCTAACTATGGCTACACCTTC,CASSRTGDPNYGYTF
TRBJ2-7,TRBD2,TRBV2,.,TGTGCCAGCAAAGAACTAGCGGGCTTAGAGCAGTACTTC,CASKELAGLEQYF
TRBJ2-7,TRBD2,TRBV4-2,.,TGTGCCAGCAGCCAAGCGGGGACTAGCGACTACGAGCAGTACTTC,CASSQAGTSDYEQYF
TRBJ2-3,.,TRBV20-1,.,TGCAGTGAACTGCTCACAGATACGCAGTATTTT,CSELLTDTQYF
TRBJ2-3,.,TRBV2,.,TGTGCCAGCAGTGAAGAGGAAGAGCGGAGCACAGATACGCAGTATTTT,CASSEEEERSTDTQYF
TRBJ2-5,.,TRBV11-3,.,TGTGCCAGCAGCCAGCAGGGATTGGAGACCCAGTACTTC,CASSQQGLETQYF
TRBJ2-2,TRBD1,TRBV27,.,TGTGCCAGCAATACGTATGGCAGGGGGTCCGGGGAGCTGTTTTTT,CASNTYGRGSGELFF
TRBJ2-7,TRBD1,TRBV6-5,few,TGTGCCAGCAGTTACTCGACAGGGGCGCGATCCTACGAGCAGTACTTC,CASSYSTGARSYEQYF
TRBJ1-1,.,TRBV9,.,TGTGCCAGCAGCTTCTCAGGACAGCTGAACACTGAAGCTTTCTTT,CASSFSGQLNTEAFF
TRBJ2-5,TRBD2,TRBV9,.,TGTGCCAGCAGCGTAGCTGCGGGAGGTAGGCAAGAGACCCAGTACTTC,CASSVAAGGRQETQYF
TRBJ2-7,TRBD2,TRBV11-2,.,TGTGCCAGCAGCTCAAGCGGGAGCTCCTACGAGCAGTACTTC,CASSSSGSSYEQYF
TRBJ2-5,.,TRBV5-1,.,TGCGCCAGCAGCCCCCTTTCGGGGTATGAGCAGTACTTC,CASSPLSGYEQYF
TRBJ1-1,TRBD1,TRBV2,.,TGTGCCAGCAGTGCAGACAGGGTTGCTTTCTTT,CASSADRVAFF
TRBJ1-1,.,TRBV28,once,TGTGCCAGCAGTCCGGCAGGGCGCATGAGGAACACTGGAGCTTTCTTT,CASSPAGRMRNTGAFF
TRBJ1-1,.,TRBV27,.,TGTGCCAGCAGCCCCATTCCGGGTTCTGAAGCTTTCTTT,CASSPIPGSEAFF
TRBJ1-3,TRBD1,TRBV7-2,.,TGTGCCAGCAGCCCGACAGGGGGTGCTGGAAACACCATATATTTT,CASSPTGGAGNTIYF
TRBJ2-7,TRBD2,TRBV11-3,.,TGTGCCAGCAGCTTAGGCGGGAGCTCCTACGAGCAGTACTTC,CASSLGGSSYEQYF
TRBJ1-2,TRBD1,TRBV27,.,TGTGCCAGCAGTTTTACGCCGGACAGGGGTTACACCTTC,CASSFTPDRGYTF
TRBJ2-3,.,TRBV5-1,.,TGCGCCAGCAGGCGCGGACAGCTCACAGATACGCAGTATTTT,CASRRGQLTDTQYF
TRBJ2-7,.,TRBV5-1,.,TGCGCCAGCAGCTACGGGACACCCCGCGAGCAGTACTTC,CASSYGTPREQYF
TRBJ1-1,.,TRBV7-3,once,TGTGCCAGCAGCCCGGGGGGGGCAGGAGGTCGGGTCACTGAAGCTTTCTTT,CASSPGGAGGRVTEAFF
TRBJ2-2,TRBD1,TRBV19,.,TGTGCCAGTAGTACTGGACAGGGACGGTCGAACACCGGGGAGCTGTTTTTT,CASSTGQGRSNTGELFF